The present entry profiles one TCR beta chain with its context. Its antigen is unidentified. The CDR3 extends over 12 amino acids. V was pared by 8 bases and J by 4 bases, with 14 bases between. Looked up from germline, CDR1 is SQVTM and CDR2 is ANQGSEA. The record originates from a study of CD8 T cells in ankylosing spondylitis. Points from the study as a whole: What appeared characteristic of ankylosing spondylitis blood was a TCR beta motif of eight or nine highly homologous variants. Previous work reported some of these motif variants in the synovial fluid and blood of reactive arthritis. Researchers report that disease-linked clones proved CD8+ and relatively rare in peripheral blood. The clones that were linked to disease were reported to be significantly enriched in matched synovial fluid samples from ankylosing spondylitis patients.

For TCR beta, libraries came from quantitative 5'-RACE with molecular barcodes. One entry per CDR3 protein results from TCRdb running MiXCR on the 5' RACE reads. Of around 430,000 distinct CDR3 sequences listed, more than 15% are singletons. The receptor was isolated from a male donor with ankylosing spondylitis. Material for sequencing was blood, either unsorted or a sorted T cell fraction (not recorded which). The chain joins TRBV29-1 to TRBJ1-1; TRBD1 is a possible D gene (6 bases). CDR3 loop: CSSRGTTTEAFF. CDR3 sequence (DNA): TGCAGCAGCCGTGGGACAACCACTGAAGCTTTCTTT.